This entry concerns a single T cell receptor beta chain. This record comes from a study of technical replicates of blood from a few donors. Sequencing used immunoSEQ multiplex PCR; TCRdb keeps in-frame clones, though not all of them. In the table there are 70,000 to 95,000 clones, 80% to 95% of which are singletons. The trim removed 2 bases at V and 3 bases at J, leaving 4 bases unmatched. Looked up from germline, CDR1 is SGHAT and CDR2 is FQNNGV. The CDR3 is 14 amino acids. The source of this sequence is a human donor in good health. Some clones in this sample may be carry-over from other donors' samples. The chain combines TRBV11-2 with TRBJ2-7; 7 bases are shared with TRBD1. Sequences were obtained from T cells isolated from PBMCs. CDR3 region: CASSLSGGDYEQYF. Written as DNA, the CDR3 is TGTGCCAGCAGCTTATCAGGGGGAGACTACGAGCAGTACTTC.